This passage covers 20 T cell receptor beta chains from one sample sequenced in a study of cytomegalovirus exposure and HLA in healthy donors. The PCR was carried out with 60 Vbeta primers and 13 Jbeta primers. TCRdb's table, derived via immunoSEQ multiplex PCR, lists solely in-frame clones and lacks some. Found here are roughly 120,000 clones, approximately 80% of them singletons; the top ten hold 4.5% to 5%. The sequencing input was PBMCs. The receptors come from a man between 50 and 59 years old in good health and CMV-seropositive.

The chain recombines TRBV6-1 with TRBJ1-4, with 7 bases matching TRBD1. Germline trimming cut 3 bases from V and 13 bases from J; bases unmatched to any gene: 5. Germline V lookup: CDR1 MNHNS, CDR2 SASEGT. The CDR3 totals 12 residues. CDR3 region: CASSELTGVLFF. Written as DNA, the CDR3 is TGTGCCAGCAGTGAGCTTACAGGGGTACTGTTTTTT.

The chain carries TRBV2 and TRBJ1-4, with D maybe TRBD1 (6 bases). V was clipped by 0 bases and J by 8 bases, with 13 bases between them. Germline CDR1 reads SNHLY; CDR2 reads FYNNEI. The CDR3 sequence is 15 residues long. CDR3 sequence: CASSEAGAGDEKLFF. The CDR3 region has the DNA TGTGCCAGCAGTGAAGCGGGGGCAGGGGACGAAAAACTGTTTTTT.

The rearrangement links TRBV19 to TRBJ1-5; TRBD1 aligns across 9 bases. V lost 6 bases, J lost 2 bases, and 5 bases stayed unmatched. The germline gives CDR1 LNHDA, CDR2 SQIVND (reference sequence). This CDR3 comprises 15 residues. CDR3 in amino acids: CASSPGQGGNQPQHF. The CDR3 DNA is TGTGCCAGTAGCCCGGGACAGGGCGGCAATCAGCCCCAGCATTTT.

This clone has a single count. The V call is TRBV19, the J call TRBJ1-5; D uncertain. V lost 1 base to trimming and J lost 4 bases, with 14 bases between them. Germline V gives CDR1 LNHDA, CDR2 SQIVND (reference sequence). The CDR3 length is 16 residues. The CDR3 region has the DNA TGTGCCAGTAGTATAGGCGCAGGCTTAATAAATCAGCCCCAGCATTTT. Its protein is CASSIGAGLINQPQHF.

The chain employs TRBV19 and TRBJ2-1; 7 bases are shared with TRBD1. V lost 5 bases, J lost 12 bases, and 7 bases stayed unmatched. The germline CDR1 and CDR2 sequences are LNHDA and SQIVND (reference sequence). This CDR3 contains 12 residues. The DNA of the CDR3 is TGTGCCAGTAGTTTGACAGGGATGGGGCAGTTCTTC. Protein: CASSLTGMGQFF.

V usage is TRBV5-1 and J usage is TRBJ2-7; 11 nucleotides match TRBD1. V was pared by 6 bases and J by 9 bases, with 14 bases of the junction left unmatched. The CDR3 is made up of 15 amino acids. The germline V gene has CDR1 SGHRS and CDR2 YFSETQ. CDR3 in amino acids: CASTLSEGQGVGQYF. The CDR3 region has the DNA TGCGCCAGCACCCTGTCGGAGGGACAGGGGGTTGGGCAGTACTTC.

The genes are TRBV7-8 and TRBJ2-7, with TRBD1 matching 7 bases. The CDR3 length is 17 residues. The germline CDR1 and CDR2 sequences are SGHVS and FQNEAQ. V shed 5 bases and J 0 bases; nucleotides not matched to a gene: 13. The CDR3 sequence is CASSPPNAGTASYEQYF. The DNA for the CDR3 is TGTGCCAGCAGCCCCCCCAACGCTGGGACAGCCTCCTACGAGCAGTACTTC. Using reference TRBV7-8 and TRBJ2-7 for the parts outside the CDR3, the full variable domain is GAGVSQSPRYKVAKRGQDVALRCDPISGHVSLFWYQQALGQGPEFLTYFQNEAQLDKSGLPSDRFFAERPEGSVSTLKIQRTQQEDSAVYLCASSPPNAGTASYEQYFGPGTRLTVT.

This clone was detected a few times. The rearrangement links TRBV19 to TRBJ1-1; the match to TRBD1 covers 9 bases. The germline V gene has CDR1 LNHDA and CDR2 SQIVND (reference sequence). This CDR3 region has 13 residues. V dropped 9 bases and J dropped 3; count of bases not matched to a gene: 5. CDR3 loop: CASGTGRDTEAFF. In DNA, the CDR3 is TGTGCCAGCGGGACAGGGAGGGACACTGAAGCTTTCTTT.

This clone appeared a few times. The chain employs TRBV10-3 and TRBJ2-6, with a weak D call TRBD2 (6 bases). The CDR3 is 18 residues long. Looked up from germline, CDR1 is ENHRY and CDR2 is SYGVKD. V lost 4 bases, J lost 2 bases, and 18 bases lay in between. This CDR3 is CAISAGPGLQTGANVLTF. In DNA, the CDR3 is TGTGCCATCAGTGCGGGTCCGGGACTCCAGACTGGGGCCAACGTCCTGACTTTC.

The chain uses TRBV28 and TRBJ1-1; 8 bases line up with TRBD1. The CDR3 is 13 residues long. Losses at the gene ends were 11 bases for V and 7 bases for J; bases not matched to a gene: 12. Germline loops: CDR1 MDHEN, CDR2 SYDVKM. In DNA form, the CDR3 reads TGTGCCGCCGAAAAAAACAGGGGGATTGAAGCTTTCTTT. Residues: CAAEKNRGIEAFF.

The chain has TRBV7-9 and TRBJ1-1; D call uncertain. This CDR3 has 13 residues. V gave up 3 bases and J gave up 4 bases, with 9 bases separating them. Germline CDR1 and CDR2: SEHNR and FQNEAQ (reference sequence). Written as DNA, the CDR3 is TGTGCCAGCAGCTTGGAGGTGGGCACTGAAGCTTTCTTT. It codes for CASSLEVGTEAFF. Complete variable domain (other parts from reference TRBV7-9 and TRBJ1-1): DTGVSQNPRHKITKRGQNVTFRCDPISEHNRLYWYRQTLGQGPEFLTYFQNEAQLEKSRLLSDRFSAERPKGSFSTLEIQRTEQGDSAMYLCASSLEVGTEAFFGQGTRLTVV.

The chain combines TRBV27 with TRBJ1-6, with TRBD1 matching over 9 bases. The V segment lost 7 bases and the J segment 5 bases; nucleotides outside the gene matches: 15. The CDR3 totals 18 residues. Germline V gene sequence: CDR1 MNHEY, CDR2 SMNVEV (reference sequence). The DNA of the CDR3 is TGTGCCAGCACTTCGACAGGGGGGAAGCGTTGGCATAATTCACCCCTCCACTTT. Translating gives CASTSTGGKRWHNSPLHF.

V gene TRBV18 combines with J gene TRBJ1-1; 7 bases align to TRBD1. The CDR3 has 17 residues. The germline V gene has CDR1 KGHSH and CDR2 LQKENI. Trimming at V came to 6 bases and at J to 2 bases, leaving 15 bases not matched to a gene. The CDR3 protein is CASSKTEGRGGNTEAFF. The DNA for the CDR3 is TGTGCCAGCTCGAAAACGGAGGGGAGAGGGGGCAACACTGAAGCTTTCTTT. The full variable domain, rest sourced from reference TRBV18 and TRBJ1-1, is NAGVMQNPRHLVRRRGQEARLRCSPMKGHSHVYWYRQLPEEGLKFMVYLQKENIIDESGMPKERFSAEFPKEGPSILRIQQVVRGDSAAYFCASSKTEGRGGNTEAFFGQGTRLTVV.

This chain connects TRBV4-2 to TRBJ1-4, with D perhaps TRBD1 (6 bases). Trimming removed 4 bases from V and 4 bases from J, with 13 bases in between. There are 15 residues in the CDR3. CDR1 LGHNA and CDR2 YNFKEQ come from the germline V gene. The CDR3 here is CASSLNRDYNEKLFF. In nucleotides, the CDR3 is TGTGCCAGCAGCCTGAACAGGGATTATAATGAAAAACTGTTTTTT.

This sequence joins TRBV5-1 and TRBJ2-7; TRBD1 agrees at 10 bases. The CDR3 has 19 amino acids. The germline gives CDR1 SGHRS, CDR2 YFSETQ. J gave up 6 bases and V 6 bases, and 24 bases lay outside the gene matches. The CDR3 bases are TGCGCCAGCACCACAACCGGGACAGGGGTGGGGCCCACGCTTTTCGAGCAGTACTTC. This sequence encodes CASTTTGTGVGPTLFEQYF. Combining the CDR3 with reference TRBV5-1 and TRBJ2-7 gives the whole variable domain KAGVTQTPRYLIKTRGQQVTLSCSPISGHRSVSWYQQTPGQGLQFLFEYFSETQRNKGNFPGRFSGRQFSNSRSEMNVSTLELGDSALYLCASTTTGTGVGPTLFEQYFGPGTRLTVT.

The chain recombines TRBV28 with TRBJ2-3, with D possibly TRBD2 on 5 matching bases. V was cut by 6 bases and J by 2 bases, with 12 bases left in between. Per germline, CDR1 MDHEN and CDR2 SYDVKM. The CDR3 spans 14 residues. This CDR3 reads CASRPGSHTDTQYF. DNA of the CDR3: TGTGCCAGCAGGCCGGGATCCCACACAGATACGCAGTATTTT. Together with reference TRBV28 and TRBJ2-3, the CDR3 gives the full variable domain: DVKVTQSSRYLVKRTGEKVFLECVQDMDHENMFWYRQDPGLGLRLIYFSYDVKMKEKGDIPEGYSVSREKKERFSLILESASTNQTSMYLCASRPGSHTDTQYFGPGTRLTVL.

The chain combines TRBV5-4 with TRBJ2-6, with 7 bases aligning to TRBD1. This CDR3 comprises 16 residues. Germline CDR1 and CDR2: SGHNT and YYREEE (reference sequence). The V and J ends lost 3 bases and 5 bases, in that order; junction bases with no gene match: 8. The CDR3 protein is CASSSDTGVRANVLTF. The CDR3 DNA reads TGTGCCAGCAGCTCAGACACAGGGGTGCGGGCCAACGTCCTGACTTTC. The full variable domain, with the rest looked up from reference TRBV5-4 and TRBJ2-6, is ETGVTQSPTHLIKTRGQQVTLRCSSQSGHNTVSWYQQALGQGPQFIFQYYREEENGRGNFPPRFSGLQFPNYSSELNVNALELDDSALYLCASSSDTGVRANVLTFGAGSRLTVL.

The rearrangement uses TRBV4-1 and TRBJ2-2; 7 positions agree with TRBD1. The DNA end favors TRBJ1-3, so the J call may be wrong. Germline V gene lookup returns CDR1 MGHRA and CDR2 YSYEKL. CDR3 length equals 15 residues. The CDR3 coding sequence is TGCGCCAGCAGCCTAGTCACAGGGGCTGGAAACACCATATATTTT. This codes for CASSLVTGAGNTIYF.

V gene TRBV23-1 combines with J gene TRBJ2-7; 10 bases agree with TRBD1. TRBV23-1 is flagged as an ORF with uncertain function. The trim removed 8 bases at V and 6 bases at J, leaving 10 bases unmatched. The CDR3 is 14 amino acids. DNA for the CDR3: TGCGCCAGCCCCCGGGGGACAGGGGTCGGCGAGCAGTACTTC. Protein product: CASPRGTGVGEQYF.

A few counts support this clone. The chain links TRBV28 to TRBJ2-5; a weak D match, TRBD1 (6 bases). This CDR3 spans 13 amino acids. The V gene's germline CDR1 is MDHEN and CDR2 SYDVKM. V shed 4 bases and J shed 8 bases, with 14 bases lying between them. CDR3 DNA: TGTGCCAGCAGTTCCCACCTACAGGGTACCCAGTACTTC. Its translation: CASSSHLQGTQYF.